What follows are 22 T cell receptor beta chains derived from one specimen sequenced in a study of shared clonotypes between healthy human individuals. Only in-frame clones appear in the TCRdb table, and some are missing; sequencing was by immunoSEQ multiplex PCR. Of more than 2 million clones detected, 90% to 95% appear once; the ten largest clones hold 0.13%. The sample consisted of naive CD4+ T cells sorted from blood. Subset denoted: CD45RA+ positively selected. The receptors were gathered from a man between 18 and 35 years old in good health.

This chain connects TRBV10-3 to TRBJ1-2; 11 nucleotides align to TRBD1. V lost 10 bases to trimming and J lost 8 bases; unmatched junction nucleotides: 15. Looked up from germline, CDR1 is ENHRY and CDR2 is SYGVKD. The CDR3 has 15 amino acids. The CDR3 is CATLPGQGGDGGYTF. The CDR3 bases are TGTGCCACCCTCCCGGGACAGGGGGGGGACGGAGGCTACACCTTC.

With regard to this clone: A read error may produce the germline difference seen at one junction end. The chain links TRBV10-2 to TRBJ1-6; 8 bases match TRBD1. This CDR3 has 14 amino acids. In germline, CDR1 is WSHSY, CDR2 SAAADI. CDR3 region: CASTQGAPNSPLHF. CDR3 DNA sequence: TGTGCCAGTACCCAGGGGGCGCCTAATTCACCCCTCCACTTT.

The chain is built from TRBV28 and TRBJ1-1; 9 bases fit TRBD1. CDR1 MDHEN and CDR2 SYDVKM come from the germline V gene. This CDR3 is 12 amino acids long. Unmatched junction bases numbered 5, after V lost 6 bases and J lost 9 bases. In DNA form, the CDR3 reads TGTGCCAGCAGACTGGGACAGGGTAAAGCTTTCTTT. It codes for CASRLGQGKAFF. The full variable domain, its missing parts supplied by reference TRBV28 and TRBJ1-1, is DVKVTQSSRYLVKRTGEKVFLECVQDMDHENMFWYRQDPGLGLRLIYFSYDVKMKEKGDIPEGYSVSREKKERFSLILESASTNQTSMYLCASRLGQGKAFFGQGTRLTVV.

The CDR3 spells CASSLVRGYRDEQYF. CDR3 bases: TGTGCCAGCAGCTTAGTGAGGGGGTATCGGGACGAGCAGTACTTC. The J gene is TRBJ2-7, the V gene TRBV7-9; tentatively, D is TRBD1 (6 bases). The V end lost 1 base, the J end lost 5 bases, and 15 bases lay between the germline ends. Per germline, CDR1 SEHNR and CDR2 FQNEAQ (reference sequence). The CDR3 is 15 amino acids.

This clone has just one count. The chain links TRBV7-8 to TRBJ2-7, with 8 bases lining up with TRBD2. The germline gives CDR1 SGHVS, CDR2 FQNEAQ. The CDR3 runs to 17 residues. Trimming cost V 0 bases and J 3 bases; bases outside gene matches: 10. CDR3 amino acids: CASSLATSGPYYYEQYF. Written as DNA, the CDR3 is TGTGCCAGCAGCTTAGCTACTAGCGGCCCATATTACTACGAGCAGTACTTC.

The CDR3 spells CASSLVGDLNYGYTF. The CDR3 DNA sequence: TGCGCCAGCAGCTTGGTAGGGGACCTTAACTATGGCTACACCTTC. The rearrangement joins TRBV5-1 to TRBJ1-2; D possibly corresponds to TRBD1 (5 bases). Trimming stripped 0 bases from V and 1 base from J, with 10 bases between. CDR1 is SGHRS and CDR2 is YFSETQ in the germline V gene. The CDR3 extends over 15 amino acids.

The chain uses TRBV6-6 and TRBJ2-3; D is ambiguous. Germline assignment: CDR1 MNHNY and CDR2 SVGAGI (reference sequence). The V end lost 0 bases, the J end lost 0 bases, and 10 bases lay between the germline ends. This CDR3 comprises 16 residues. The CDR3 here is CASSYSSQVSTDTQYF. The CDR3 region has the DNA TGTGCCAGCAGTTACTCGTCACAAGTTAGCACAGATACGCAGTATTTT.

The chain joins TRBV7-9 to TRBJ1-5; a weak D match, TRBD1 (6 bases). V was pared by 5 bases and J by 4 bases, with 12 bases between. The CDR3 has 14 residues. Germline CDR1 and CDR2: SEHNR and FQNEAQ (reference sequence). CDR3 bases: TGTGCCAGCAGCCCTCAGGGGATGAATCAGCCCCAGCATTTT. Translated, it gives CASSPQGMNQPQHF.

In its sample, this clone was seen once. The J gene is TRBJ1-6, the V gene TRBV27; no clear D. V gave up 1 base and J gave up 4 bases, with 2 bases separating them. Per germline, CDR1 MNHEY and CDR2 SMNVEV (reference sequence). The CDR3 has 13 residues. CDR3 amino acids: CASSLLYNSPLHF. The CDR3 DNA is TGTGCCAGCAGTTTATTGTATAATTCACCCCTCCACTTT.

The chain recombines TRBV28 with TRBJ1-4; 7 bases match TRBD1. Unmatched junction bases numbered 5, after V lost 2 bases and J lost 5 bases. The CDR3 runs to 15 residues. Germline CDR1 MDHEN, CDR2 SYDVKM. DNA for the CDR3: TGTGCCAGCAGTTTAGGACAGGTCGGGAATGAAAAACTGTTTTTT. This sequence encodes CASSLGQVGNEKLFF.

This chain uses TRBV25-1 with TRBJ2-2; D is unclear. This CDR3 spans 14 amino acids. V was cut by 3 bases and J by 4 bases, with 9 bases left in between. The germline V gene has CDR1 MGHDK and CDR2 SYGVNS. The CDR3 bases are TGTGCCAGCAGTGACGCCACACTCACCGGGGAGCTGTTTTTT. Encoded protein: CASSDATLTGELFF.

The chain is built from TRBV2 and TRBJ1-4; no clear D. The CDR3 spans 12 residues. Germline-derived CDR1 and CDR2 are SNHLY and FYNNEI. V was clipped by 6 bases and J by 7 bases, with 9 bases between them. The CDR3 sequence: CASRALGEKLFF. CDR3 nucleotide sequence: TGTGCCAGCAGAGCTTTGGGTGAAAAACTGTTTTTT.

V gene TRBV18 combines with J gene TRBJ2-3; 10 bases agree with TRBD2. V lost 0 bases, J lost 0 bases, and 6 bases stayed unmatched. The V gene's germline CDR1 is KGHSH and CDR2 LQKENI. The CDR3 has 18 amino acids. CDR3 amino acids: CASSPPGTSDPSTDTQYF. The CDR3 DNA reads as TGTGCCAGCTCACCACCCGGGACTAGCGATCCAAGCACAGATACGCAGTATTTT.

The chain has TRBV6-5 and TRBJ1-5; unclear D gene. Trimming removed 4 bases from V and 4 bases from J, with 11 bases in between. CDR1 and CDR2 (germline): MNHEY, SVGAGI. The CDR3 is made up of 14 amino acids. CDR3 region: CASSSIAGNQPQHF. The CDR3 coding sequence is TGTGCCAGCAGTTCCATAGCGGGGAATCAGCCCCAGCATTTT.

The J gene is TRBJ2-5, the V gene TRBV10-3, with D perhaps TRBD1 or TRBD2 (5 bases each). The CDR3 is 17 residues long. V lost 0 bases to trimming and J lost 3 bases, with 17 bases between them. Germline loops: CDR1 ENHRY, CDR2 SYGVKD. CDR3 in amino acids: CAISESANILGEETQYF. The CDR3 DNA sequence: TGTGCCATCAGTGAGTCGGCTAATATTCTGGGGGAAGAGACCCAGTACTTC.

This clone came up once. The J gene is TRBJ2-2, the V gene TRBV6-5; 8 bases map to TRBD2. Trimming at V came to 5 bases and at J to 6 bases, leaving 8 bases not matched to a gene. Germline assignment: CDR1 MNHEY and CDR2 SVGAGI. This CDR3 contains 15 residues. CDR3 amino acids: CASSRRGLVAGELFF. The CDR3 DNA is TGTGCCAGCAGTCGAAGGGGACTAGTAGCCGGGGAGCTGTTTTTT.

In its sample, this clone was seen once. This chain links TRBV2 with TRBJ1-4; possibly TRBD1 for D (6 bases). Germline assignment: CDR1 SNHLY and CDR2 FYNNEI. The CDR3 length is 14 residues. The germline V and J ends were trimmed by 6 bases and 8 bases, with 16 bases remaining between them. The CDR3 protein is CASSVNRAGEKLFF. DNA of the CDR3: TGTGCCAGCAGCGTAAACAGGGCAGGAGAAAAACTGTTTTTT.

The chain combines TRBV7-2 with TRBJ1-1, with 9 bases matching TRBD1. The CDR3 spans 15 residues. V dropped 0 bases and J dropped 4; count of bases not matched to a gene: 3. Per the germline V gene, CDR1 is SGHTA and CDR2 is FQGNSA. DNA of the CDR3: TGTGCCAGCAGCTTAGCTGACAGGGGGACCACTGAAGCTTTCTTT. Protein: CASSLADRGTTEAFF.

The rearrangement joins TRBV30 to TRBJ2-3, with TRBD2 matching over 13 bases. V was clipped by 2 bases and J by 3 bases; unmatched bases: 8. Germline V gives CDR1 GTSNPN, CDR2 SVGIG (reference sequence). The CDR3 is made up of 17 amino acids. CDR3 sequence: CAWSTRRTSGSTDTQYF. CDR3 bases: TGTGCCTGGAGTACCCGCAGGACTAGCGGGAGTACAGATACGCAGTATTTT. Drawing the rest from reference TRBV30 and TRBJ2-3, the complete variable domain is SQTIHQWPATLVQPVGSPLSLECTVEGTSNPNLYWYRQAAGRGLQLLFYSVGIGQISSEVPQNLSASRPQDRQFILSSKKLLLSDSGFYLCAWSTRRTSGSTDTQYFGPGTRLTVL.

With regard to this clone: The sample holds other DNA sequences that translate to the same CDR3. This chain links TRBV7-2 with TRBJ2-1; the D is unclear. The CDR3 runs to 11 residues. The V gene's germline CDR1 is SGHTA and CDR2 FQGNSA. V was shortened by 5 bases and J by 9 bases, with 8 bases between the two germline ends. The CDR3 region has the DNA TGTGCCAGCAGCCCCCTCGGTGAGCAGTTCTTC. Its translation: CASSPLGEQFF.

The chain links TRBV5-1 to TRBJ2-7; tentatively, D is TRBD1 (5 bases). The CDR3 sequence is 14 residues long. Trimming removed 1 base at V and 0 bases at J, with 8 bases between. Germline V lookup: CDR1 SGHRS, CDR2 YFSETQ. The CDR3 here is CASSLFQGSYEQYF. CDR3 in DNA: TGCGCCAGCAGCTTGTTCCAGGGCTCCTACGAGCAGTACTTC.

The rearrangement uses TRBV4-1 and TRBJ1-5; 7 bases agree with TRBD1. The J segment lost 0 bases and the V segment lost 0 bases, leaving 5 bases of the junction unmatched. From germline, CDR1 is MGHRA and CDR2 YSYEKL. The CDR3 loop spans 17 amino acids. CDR3 protein: CASSQEWTGYSNQPQHF. The CDR3 nucleotides read TGCGCCAGCAGCCAAGAATGGACAGGCTATAGCAATCAGCCCCAGCATTTT.